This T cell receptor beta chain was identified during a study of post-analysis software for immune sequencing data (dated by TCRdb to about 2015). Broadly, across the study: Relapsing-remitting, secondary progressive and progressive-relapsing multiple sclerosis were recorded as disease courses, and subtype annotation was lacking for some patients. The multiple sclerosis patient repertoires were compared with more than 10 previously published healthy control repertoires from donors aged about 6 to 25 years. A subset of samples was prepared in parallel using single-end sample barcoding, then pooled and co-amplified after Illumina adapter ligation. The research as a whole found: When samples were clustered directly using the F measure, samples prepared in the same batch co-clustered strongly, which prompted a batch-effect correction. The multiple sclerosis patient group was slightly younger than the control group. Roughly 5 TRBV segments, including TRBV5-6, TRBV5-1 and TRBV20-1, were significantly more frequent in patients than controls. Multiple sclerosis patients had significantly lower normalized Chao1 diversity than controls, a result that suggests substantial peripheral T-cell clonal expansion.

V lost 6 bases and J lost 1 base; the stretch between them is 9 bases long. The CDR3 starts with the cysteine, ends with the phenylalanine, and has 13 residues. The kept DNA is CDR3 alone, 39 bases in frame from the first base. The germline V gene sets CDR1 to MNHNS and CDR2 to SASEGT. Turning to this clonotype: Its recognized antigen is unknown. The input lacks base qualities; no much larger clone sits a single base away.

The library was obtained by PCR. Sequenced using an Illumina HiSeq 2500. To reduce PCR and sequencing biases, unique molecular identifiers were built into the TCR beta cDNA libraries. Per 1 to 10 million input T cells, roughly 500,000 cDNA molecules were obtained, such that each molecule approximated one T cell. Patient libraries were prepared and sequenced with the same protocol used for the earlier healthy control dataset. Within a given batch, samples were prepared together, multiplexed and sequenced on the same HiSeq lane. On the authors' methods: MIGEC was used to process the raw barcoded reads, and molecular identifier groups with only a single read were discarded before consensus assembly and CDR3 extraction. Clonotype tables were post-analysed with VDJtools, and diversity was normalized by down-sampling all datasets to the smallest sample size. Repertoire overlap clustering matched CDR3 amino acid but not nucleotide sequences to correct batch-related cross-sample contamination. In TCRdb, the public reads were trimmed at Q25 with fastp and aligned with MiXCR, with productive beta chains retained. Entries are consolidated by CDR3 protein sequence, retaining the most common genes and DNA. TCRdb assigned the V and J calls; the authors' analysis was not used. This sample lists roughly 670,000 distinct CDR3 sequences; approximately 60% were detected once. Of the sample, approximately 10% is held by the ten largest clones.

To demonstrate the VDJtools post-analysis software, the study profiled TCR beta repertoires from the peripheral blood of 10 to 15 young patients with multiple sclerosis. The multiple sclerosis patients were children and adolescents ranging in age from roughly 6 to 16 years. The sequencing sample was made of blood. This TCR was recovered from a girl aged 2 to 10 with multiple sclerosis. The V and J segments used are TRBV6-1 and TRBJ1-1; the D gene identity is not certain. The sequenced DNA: TGTGCCAGCAGAAGGCGGGCGAACACTGAAGCTTTCTTT. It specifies CASRRRANTEAFF.